This is a list of T cell receptor beta chains from one sample in a study of blood T cell repertoires in COVID-19. The protocol was immunoSEQ multiplex PCR, while the TCRdb copy is restricted to in-frame clones and leaves out a portion. The sample has approximately 22,000 clones, less than 75% seen once; the top ten hold around 21%. What was sequenced was peripheral blood. These receptors all stem from a human donor in a cohort sampled during active or convalescent COVID-19. The CDR3 runs from the conserved cysteine through the conserved F or W. The order of the fields is D gene, clone size, V gene, J gene, CDR3 DNA, CDR3 protein. The D gene is left open where the match is weak. Part of the rows lack a size; the others show once, few, many or a class for expanded clones.

D: -; size: many; V: TRBV18; J: TRBJ1-1; DNA: TGTGCCAGCTCACCAGGGGGCTCGGGAGCTTTCTTT; CDR3: CASSPGGSGAFF
D: -; size: -; V: TRBV7-2; J: TRBJ2-5; DNA: TGTGCCAGCAGCTTAGTAGACAGACAAGAGACCCAGTACTTC; CDR3: CASSLVDRQETQYF
D: -; size: -; V: TRBV7-9; J: TRBJ2-7; DNA: TGTGCCAGCAGCTTAGCCCTAGCTAGCCACGAGCAGTACTTC; CDR3: CASSLALASHEQYF
D: -; size: once; V: TRBV19; J: TRBJ1-1; DNA: TGTGCCAGTAGTATTCACGGCACTGAAGCTTTCTTT; CDR3: CASSIHGTEAFF
D: TRBD2; size: few; V: TRBV27; J: TRBJ2-5; DNA: TGTGCCAGCAGTTTAATACAGGTCCCGGGACTAGCGCATCAAGAGACCCAGTACTTC; CDR3: CASSLIQVPGLAHQETQYF
D: TRBD2; size: -; V: TRBV2; J: TRBJ2-3; DNA: TGTGCCAGCAGTGAAGGCGGGAGTAGACGCACAGATACGCAGTATTTT; CDR3: CASSEGGSRRTDTQYF
D: TRBD1; size: -; V: TRBV6-5; J: TRBJ1-2; DNA: TGTGCCAGCAGGAGGGACGGGACAGCCTATGGCTACACCTTC; CDR3: CASRRDGTAYGYTF
D: -; size: -; V: TRBV2; J: TRBJ2-5; DNA: TGTGCCAGCACCTTTAGCGAGAAAGAGACCCAGTACTTC; CDR3: CASTFSEKETQYF
D: TRBD1; size: few; V: TRBV9; J: TRBJ1-2; DNA: TGTGCCAGCAGCGTGGGGACAGGGTTTCTTTCTAACTATGGCTACACCTTC; CDR3: CASSVGTGFLSNYGYTF
D: -; size: few; V: TRBV2; J: TRBJ1-3; DNA: TGTGCCATTGTCGGGGGCTCTGGAAACACCATATATTTT; CDR3: CAIVGGSGNTIYF
D: -; size: -; V: TRBV25-1; J: TRBJ2-1; DNA: TGTGCCAGCAGTGAACGTGATAGAGTACGTAGCTCCTACAATGAGCAGTTCTTC; CDR3: CASSERDRVRSSYNEQFF
D: -; size: -; V: TRBV19; J: TRBJ2-6; DNA: TGTGCCAGTAGTTCCCGACAGTCTGGGGCCAACGTCCTGACTTTC; CDR3: CASSSRQSGANVLTF
D: -; size: many; V: TRBV3-1/TRBV3-2; J: TRBJ2-5; DNA: TGTGCCAGCAGCCAATGGCCCTTTACAGGGAGAGAGACCCAGTACTTC; CDR3: CASSQWPFTGRETQYF
D: -; size: -; V: TRBV5-6; J: TRBJ1-2; DNA: TGTGCCAGCAGCCATCGTCGGACAGTAAAGGGTTATGGCTACACCTTC; CDR3: CASSHRRTVKGYGYTF
D: -; size: -; V: TRBV9; J: TRBJ1-6; DNA: TGTGCCAGCAGCGTCCGGGACAAGAATTCACCCCTCCACTTT; CDR3: CASSVRDKNSPLHF
D: TRBD1; size: -; V: TRBV6-5; J: TRBJ1-2; DNA: TGTGCCAGCAGTTCGCCCCAGGGGGCTCGCTATGGCTACACCTTC; CDR3: CASSSPQGARYGYTF
D: TRBD2; size: few; V: TRBV7-9; J: TRBJ2-5; DNA: TGTGCCAGCAGCTCTCCCGGACTAGCGGGGGGATCCCAAGAGACCCAGTACTTC; CDR3: CASSSPGLAGGSQETQYF
D: -; size: -; V: TRBV15; J: TRBJ2-7; DNA: TGTGCCACCAGCAGAATCCTGGGGGGGCTACCCGAGCAGTACTTC; CDR3: CATSRILGGLPEQYF
D: -; size: once; V: TRBV27; J: TRBJ2-4; DNA: TGTGCCAGCAGTTTATTTGGGGTGAGGCAGGGGTACGGCGGGGCCAAAAACATTCAGTACTTC; CDR3: CASSLFGVRQGYGGAKNIQYF
D: -; size: -; V: TRBV6-5; J: TRBJ1-1; DNA: TGTGCCAGCAGTTACGGGAGGCGCTCCCACACTGAAGCTTTCTTT; CDR3: CASSYGRRSHTEAFF
D: -; size: -; V: TRBV4-1; J: TRBJ1-5; DNA: TGCGCCAGCAGCCAAGTTCCCTTGGGACTCCTCCAAAGTCCCCAGCATTTT; CDR3: CASSQVPLGLLQSPQHF
D: -; size: -; V: TRBV18; J: TRBJ2-4; DNA: TGTGCCAGCTCACCAAACCCCGGAGCAAAAAACATTCAGTACTTC; CDR3: CASSPNPGAKNIQYF
D: -; size: medium-sized; V: TRBV5-4; J: TRBJ1-1; DNA: TGTGCCAGCAGCTCGGGAATCGATAGCATGAACACTGAAGCTTTCTTT; CDR3: CASSSGIDSMNTEAFF
D: -; size: -; V: TRBV21-1; J: TRBJ1-2; DNA: TGTGCCAGCAGCGCCTGGGAACAGGGCGTCCCAAACTATGGCTACACCTTC; CDR3: CASSAWEQGVPNYGYTF
D: -; size: -; V: TRBV3-1/TRBV3-2; J: TRBJ1-1; DNA: TGTGCCAGCAGCCAAGAAGAGCGGGGGGGAGCTTTCTTT; CDR3: CASSQEERGGAFF